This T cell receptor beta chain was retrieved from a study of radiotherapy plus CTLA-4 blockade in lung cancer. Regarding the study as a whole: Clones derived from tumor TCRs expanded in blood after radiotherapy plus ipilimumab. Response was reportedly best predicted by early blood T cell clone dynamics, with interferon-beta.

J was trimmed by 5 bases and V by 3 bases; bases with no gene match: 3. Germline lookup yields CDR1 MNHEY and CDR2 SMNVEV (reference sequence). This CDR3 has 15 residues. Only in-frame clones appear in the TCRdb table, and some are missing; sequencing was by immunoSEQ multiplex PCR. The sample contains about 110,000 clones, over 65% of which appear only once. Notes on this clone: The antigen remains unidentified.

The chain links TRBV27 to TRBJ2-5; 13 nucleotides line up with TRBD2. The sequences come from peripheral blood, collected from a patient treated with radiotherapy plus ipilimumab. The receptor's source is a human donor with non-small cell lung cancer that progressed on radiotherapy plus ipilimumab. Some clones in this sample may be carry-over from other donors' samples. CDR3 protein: CASSLKTSGGETQYF. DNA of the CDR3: TGTGCCAGCAGTTTGAAGACTAGCGGGGGGGAGACCCAGTACTTC.